This TCR beta chain was identified in a study of CD8 T cells in Susac syndrome. Study-level points and caveats: The study's TCR sequencing and HLA analysis drew on a certain number of individuals. That number was acknowledged as relatively small.

Peripheral blood CD8+ and CD4+ T cells were profiled by TCR beta sequencing. TEMRA cells were FACS-enriched, and CD8+ and CD4+ T cells were isolated negatively. Random hexamers were used to reverse transcribe 0.5 to 1 ug of RNA. With immunoSEQ multiplex PCR, TCR beta CDR3 was amplified across 54 Vbeta and 13 Jbeta. MiXCR, run by TCRdb on the immunoSEQ multiplex PCR reads, gives a single entry per CDR3 protein. The profile covers about 84,000 distinct CDR3 sequences, with around 93% appearing a single time and less than 0.35% taken by the ten largest. As for this clonotype: Antigen: not known.

This CDR3 contains 14 residues. Germline CDR1 and CDR2: SEHNR and FQNEAQ (reference sequence). V lost 6 bases, J lost 0 bases, and 5 bases stayed unmatched. The clonotype comes from a human donor in good health. The rearrangement links TRBV7-9 to TRBJ2-7; 7 bases agree with TRBD1. Sequences were obtained from CD8+ T cells from PBMCs. The CDR3 region is CASRAGTDSYEQYF. CDR3 DNA: TGTGCCAGCAGAGCCGGGACAGACTCCTACGAGCAGTACTTC.